The T cell receptor (beta chain) described here comes from a study of CD8+ T cells in alopecia areata. General study points: Tofacitinib significantly lowered scalp clonality and expanded CD8+ clones among the top 100.

Noted treatment: oral pan-JAK inhibitor, 5-10 mg twice daily. Lesional scalp tissue (obtained by punch biopsy) and peripheral blood were collected from alopecia areata patients. CDR1 and CDR2 (germline): PRHDT, FYEKMQ (reference sequence). The CDR3 extends over 14 amino acids. V lost 5 bases and J lost 1, with 11 bases in between. Only a few counts were recorded for this clone. Its target is not known. After isolation, RNA underwent reverse transcription to generate cDNA as the sequencing template. The method was immunoSEQ multiplex PCR; TCRdb's version includes in-frame clones alone and lacks a portion of them. This table holds around 100,000 clones, just under 60% found once.

The sequence was collected from a human donor with alopecia areata. This specimen was CD8+ T cells sorted from blood, taken at approximately week 60, from a patient treated with tofacitinib. The rearrangement uses TRBV13 and TRBJ1-1; D is possibly TRBD1 (6 bases). The CDR3 DNA reads TGTGCCAGCAGCGATGGACAGAAGAACACTGAAGCTTTCTTT. It specifies CASSDGQKNTEAFF.